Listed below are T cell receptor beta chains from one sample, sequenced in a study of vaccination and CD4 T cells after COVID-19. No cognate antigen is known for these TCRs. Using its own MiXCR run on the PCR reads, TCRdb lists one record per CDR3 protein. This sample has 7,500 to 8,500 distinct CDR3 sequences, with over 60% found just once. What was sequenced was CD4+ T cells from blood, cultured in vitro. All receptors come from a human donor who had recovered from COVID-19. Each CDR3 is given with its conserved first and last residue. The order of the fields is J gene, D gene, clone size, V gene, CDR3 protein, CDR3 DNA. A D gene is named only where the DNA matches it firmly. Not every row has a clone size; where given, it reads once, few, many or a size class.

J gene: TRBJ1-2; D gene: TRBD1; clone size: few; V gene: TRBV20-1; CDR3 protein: CSARDFGQGATGYTF; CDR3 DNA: TGCAGTGCTAGAGATTTCGGACAGGGGGCTACGGGCTACACCTTC
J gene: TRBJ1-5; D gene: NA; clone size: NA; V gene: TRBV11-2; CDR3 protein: CASSLDQQPQHF; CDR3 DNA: TGTGCCAGCAGCTTAGATCAGCAGCCCCAGCATTTT
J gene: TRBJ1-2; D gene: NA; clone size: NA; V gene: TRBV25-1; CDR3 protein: CASSDGGRPYGYTF; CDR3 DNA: TGTGCCAGCAGTGATGGGGGGCGACCCTATGGCTACACCTTC
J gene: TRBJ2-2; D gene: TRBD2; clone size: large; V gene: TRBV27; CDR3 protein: CGPGLAVSNTGELFF; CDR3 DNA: TGTGGCCCGGGCCTAGCGGTTTCGAACACCGGGGAGCTGTTTTTT
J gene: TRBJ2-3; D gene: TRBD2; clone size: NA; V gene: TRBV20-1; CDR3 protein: CSARAAGATDTQYF; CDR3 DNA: TGCAGTGCTAGAGCAGCGGGAGCCACAGATACGCAGTATTTT
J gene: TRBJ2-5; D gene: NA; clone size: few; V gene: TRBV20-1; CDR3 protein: CSASEVVRETQYF; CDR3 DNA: TGCAGTGCTTCCGAGGTTGTAAGGGAGACCCAGTACTTC
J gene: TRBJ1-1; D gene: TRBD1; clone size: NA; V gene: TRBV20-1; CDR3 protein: CSAREPPGGWGTEAFF; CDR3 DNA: TGCAGTGCTAGAGAGCCCCCAGGGGGCTGGGGCACTGAAGCTTTCTTT
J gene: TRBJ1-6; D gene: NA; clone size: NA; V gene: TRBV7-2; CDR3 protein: CASSLATGPSDNSPLHF; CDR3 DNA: TGTGCCAGCAGCTTAGCAACAGGGCCATCTGATAATTCACCCCTCCACTTT
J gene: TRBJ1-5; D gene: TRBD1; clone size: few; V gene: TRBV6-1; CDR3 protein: CASRPVQGATNQPQHF; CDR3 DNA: TGTGCCAGCAGACCCGTACAGGGGGCTACAAATCAGCCCCAGCATTTT
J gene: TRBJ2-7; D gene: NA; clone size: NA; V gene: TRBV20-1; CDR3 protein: CSARSVSSRRGEQYF; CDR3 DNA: TGCAGTGCTAGATCGGTTTCTAGTCGGAGGGGCGAGCAGTACTTC
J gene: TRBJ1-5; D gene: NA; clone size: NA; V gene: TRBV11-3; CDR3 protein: CASSTRGQPQHF; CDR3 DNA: TGTGCCAGCAGCACCCGGGGTCAGCCCCAGCATTTT
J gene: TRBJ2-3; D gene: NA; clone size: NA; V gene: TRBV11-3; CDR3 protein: CASSPLAGRNTQYF; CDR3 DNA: TGTGCCAGCAGCCCCTTGGCAGGGAGGAATACGCAGTATTTT
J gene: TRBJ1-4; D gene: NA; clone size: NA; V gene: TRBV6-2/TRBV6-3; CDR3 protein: CASRESGDEKLFF; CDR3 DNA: TGTGCCAGCAGGGAATCCGGGGATGAAAAACTGTTTTTT
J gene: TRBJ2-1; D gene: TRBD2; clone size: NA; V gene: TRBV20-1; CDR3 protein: CSARDASGRFHEQFF; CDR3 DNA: TGCAGTGCTAGAGATGCAAGCGGGAGATTCCATGAGCAGTTCTTC
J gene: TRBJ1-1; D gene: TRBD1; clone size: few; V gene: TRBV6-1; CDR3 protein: CASRVAGGTGLNTEAFF; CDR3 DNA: TGTGCCAGCAGGGTAGCAGGGGGAACGGGCCTGAACACTGAAGCTTTCTTT
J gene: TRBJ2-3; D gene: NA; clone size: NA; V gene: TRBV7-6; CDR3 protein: CASSLEPSSRGTDTQYF; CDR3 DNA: TGTGCCAGCAGCTTAGAGCCGTCCTCTAGGGGCACAGATACGCAGTATTTT
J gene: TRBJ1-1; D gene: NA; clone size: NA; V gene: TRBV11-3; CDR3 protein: CASSLEPGRNTEAFF; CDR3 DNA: TGTGCCAGCAGCTTAGAACCCGGAAGGAACACTGAAGCTTTCTTT
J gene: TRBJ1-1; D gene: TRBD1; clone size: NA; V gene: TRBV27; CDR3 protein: CASSPETGSTTEAFF; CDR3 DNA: TGTGCCAGCAGTCCGGAGACAGGGTCGACTACTGAAGCTTTCTTT
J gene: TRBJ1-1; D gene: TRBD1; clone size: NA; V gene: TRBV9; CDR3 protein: CASSPHPGGTEAFF; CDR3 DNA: TGTGCCAGCAGCCCTCACCCAGGGGGCACTGAAGCTTTCTTT
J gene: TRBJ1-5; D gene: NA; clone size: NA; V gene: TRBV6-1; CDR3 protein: CASRSDGNQPQHF; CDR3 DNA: TGTGCCAGCAGATCGGACGGAAATCAGCCCCAGCATTTT
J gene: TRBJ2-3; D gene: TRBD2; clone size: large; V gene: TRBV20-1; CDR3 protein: CSATSVRLAGKTDTQYF; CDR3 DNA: TGCAGTGCTACCTCCGTGAGACTAGCGGGCAAGACAGATACGCAGTATTTT
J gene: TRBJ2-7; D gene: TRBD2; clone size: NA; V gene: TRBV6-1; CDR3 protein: CASRSGGGPLYEQYF; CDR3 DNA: TGTGCCAGCAGGTCGGGGGGTGGGCCCCTCTACGAGCAGTACTTC
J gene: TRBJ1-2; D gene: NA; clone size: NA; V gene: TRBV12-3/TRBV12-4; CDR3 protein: CASSLDLNYGYTF; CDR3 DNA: TGTGCCAGCAGTTTAGACCTAAACTATGGCTACACCTTC
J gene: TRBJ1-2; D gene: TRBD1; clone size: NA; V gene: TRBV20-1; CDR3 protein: CSARITGGYGYTF; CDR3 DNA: TGCAGTGCAAGGATTACAGGGGGCTATGGCTACACCTTC
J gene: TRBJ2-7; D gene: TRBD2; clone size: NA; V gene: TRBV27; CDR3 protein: CASSFRSGVPYF; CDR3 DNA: TGTGCCAGCAGTTTTCGTAGCGGGGTGCCTTACTTC
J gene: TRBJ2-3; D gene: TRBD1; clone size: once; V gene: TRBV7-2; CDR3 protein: CASAGTGGSTDTQYF; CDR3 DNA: TGTGCCAGCGCCGGGACAGGGGGTAGCACAGATACGCAGTATTTT
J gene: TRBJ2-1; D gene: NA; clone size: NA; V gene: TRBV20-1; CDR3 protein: CSARGSGTEQFF; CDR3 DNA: TGCAGTGCTAGGGGCTCGGGAACAGAGCAGTTCTTC
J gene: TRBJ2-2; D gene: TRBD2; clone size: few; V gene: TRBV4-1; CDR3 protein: CASSQASGANTGELFF; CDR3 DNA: TGCGCCAGCAGCCAAGCGAGCGGGGCGAACACCGGGGAGCTGTTTTTT